The clone carrying this T cell receptor (beta chain) was detected only a few times. Its antigen is currently unknown. This specimen belongs to a study of beta chain features in type 1 diabetes. Study as a whole: The patient and healthy donor groups were comparable for age, gender and cell yields. Findings of the study overall: Naive, central memory and Treg TCRB repertoires seemed to resemble each other more closely in patients than they did in healthy donors. Patients with type 1 diabetes carried fewer insertions and had more deletions at their VDJ junctions. TCRB CDR3 length was moderately but significantly reduced in all four CD4+ subsets of Type 1 diabetes patients.

Sequenced material consisted of expressed TCRB transcripts (all of the isolated RNA was reverse transcribed). A few million reads were obtained on average from naive, central memory and regulatory T cell samples. Generated by immunoSEQ multiplex PCR, the TCRdb table keeps only in-frame clones and is missing some. The data hold about 340,000 clones, with approximately 15% observed a single time. Sequenced material: naive CD4+ T cells from blood. This receptor was taken from a woman aged 18-29 years with type 1 diabetes.

The CDR3 is CASMQGINTEAFF. The CDR3 DNA follows: TGCGCCAGCATGCAGGGGATTAACACTGAAGCTTTCTTT. This sequence joins TRBV5-1 and TRBJ1-1, with a weak D call TRBD1 (6 bases). V was trimmed by 6 bases and J by 2 bases, leaving 11 bases between them. Germline V gene data show CDR1 as SGHRS and CDR2 as YFSETQ. This CDR3 spans 13 amino acids.